Described below is a single T cell receptor (beta chain) sequence and its context. Its antigen is not identified. The data were taken from a study of shared clonotypes between healthy human individuals. Study information: Each donor's CD8 memory used one plate, CD8 naive two, each CD4 subset three. Study results and limitations: Represented diversity (both genetic and exposure-history) was limited by the small number of donors.

Per the authors' pipeline: ImmunoSEQ gave junction-only sequences without quality scores, so filtering differed. Clones were read by immunoSEQ multiplex PCR, and TCRdb kept only the in-frame ones, dropping some. V, J and clone size are taken as reported in that table, and D and trimming were inferred from the DNA itself. The sample has approximately 2.5 million clones; 90% to 95% are singletons. The TCR comes from a young man in good health. Sequenced sample: naive CD4+ T cells sorted from blood. The sample's subset: CD45RA+ positively selected.

CDR3 nucleotide sequence: TGTGCCAGCAGCTTGGATGTTCAGGGCACTGAAGCTTTCTTT. Amino acid sequence: CASSLDVQGTEAFF. The chain has TRBV5-4 and TRBJ1-1, with TRBD1 as a possible D gene (5 bases). Germline V gene data show CDR1 as SGHNT and CDR2 as YYREEE (reference sequence). The CDR3 loop spans 14 amino acids. The ends were cut back, 0 bases at V and 4 bases at J, with 10 bases in the middle. Using reference TRBV5-4 and TRBJ1-1 for the parts outside the CDR3, the full variable domain is ETGVTQSPTHLIKTRGQQVTLRCSSQSGHNTVSWYQQALGQGPQFIFQYYREEENGRGNFPPRFSGLQFPNYSSELNVNALELDDSALYLCASSLDVQGTEAFFGQGTRLTVV.